This T cell receptor (beta chain) was retrieved from a study of Graves' ophthalmopathy and Graves' hyperthyroidism. Study-level information: Ophthalmopathy absent within 18 months of follow-up marked hyperthyroidism as stable.

V lost 0 bases to trimming and J lost 7 bases, with 12 bases between them. The CDR3 covers 14 residues. Germline CDR1 is SGHDN and CDR2 is FVKESK. As regards this clonotype: What it binds is not known.

Study-wide points: The model's prediction of ophthalmopathy progression had 70.59% sensitivity and roughly 72% specificity. In blood, most expanded thyroid clonotypes above 0.001 frequency were also detected.

Investigators amplified TCR beta CDR3 regions from RNA transcripts. A first-round RT-PCR used HTBI primers, followed by a second-round multiplex PCR. TCRdb called the multiplex PCR reads again in MiXCR, with one record for every CDR3 protein. The sample shows 900,000 to 1,200,000 distinct CDR3 sequences, about 36% of them seen only once. Patients were excluded if they had other autoimmune diseases or uncontrolled infections, and likewise if pregnancy or lactation applied. The chain is built from TRBV14 and TRBJ1-1; no reliable D call. This TCR was sampled from an adult man with Graves' hyperthyroidism. Sequenced sample: peripheral blood or thyroid tissue (not recorded which). The CDR3 DNA reads TGTGCCAGCAGCCAAGAAAATTCGGAAGTTGAAGCTTTCTTT. Residues: CASSQENSEVEAFF. Full variable domain (outside the CDR3, taken from reference TRBV14 and TRBJ1-1): EAGVTQFPSHSVIEKGQTVTLRCDPISGHDNLYWYRRVMGKEIKFLLHFVKESKQDESGMPNNRFLAERTGGTYSTLKVQPAELEDSGVYFCASSQENSEVEAFFGQGTRLTVV.